The entry below describes one T cell receptor beta chain. These data come from a study of blood T cell repertoires in COVID-19. In germline, CDR1 is KGHSH, CDR2 LQKENI. The CDR3 is 16 residues long. Germline trimming cut 3 bases from V and 9 bases from J; bases unmatched to any gene: 11. The protocol was immunoSEQ multiplex PCR, while the TCRdb copy is restricted to in-frame clones and leaves out a portion. The repertoire holds 200,000 to 250,000 clones, with around nine tenths as singletons. Specimen: peripheral blood. This clonotype was sampled from a man aged 55 to 70 with COVID-19, enrolled during active disease. The chain recombines TRBV18 with TRBJ1-6; 7 bases fit TRBD1. The CDR3 sequence is CASSPYETGSTSPLHF. CDR3 DNA: TGTGCCAGCTCACCCTACGAGACAGGGTCAACTTCACCCCTCCACTTT.